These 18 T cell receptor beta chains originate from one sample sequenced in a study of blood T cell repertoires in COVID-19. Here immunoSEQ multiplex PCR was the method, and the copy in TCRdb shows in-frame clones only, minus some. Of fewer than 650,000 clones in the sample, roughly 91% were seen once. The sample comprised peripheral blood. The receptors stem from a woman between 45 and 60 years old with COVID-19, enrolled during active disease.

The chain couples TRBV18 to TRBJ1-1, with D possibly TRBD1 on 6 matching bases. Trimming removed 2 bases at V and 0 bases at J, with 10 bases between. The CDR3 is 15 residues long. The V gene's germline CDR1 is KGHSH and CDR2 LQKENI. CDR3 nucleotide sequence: TGTGCCAGCTCACCAGGACAGAAGGTGAACACTGAAGCTTTCTTT. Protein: CASSPGQKVNTEAFF. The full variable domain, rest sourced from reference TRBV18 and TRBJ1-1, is NAGVMQNPRHLVRRRGQEARLRCSPMKGHSHVYWYRQLPEEGLKFMVYLQKENIIDESGMPKERFSAEFPKEGPSILRIQQVVRGDSAAYFCASSPGQKVNTEAFFGQGTRLTVV.

The CDR3 sequence: CASSLRGGADGYTF. The CDR3 DNA reads as TGTGCCAGCAGCCTTAGGGGGGGGGCGGATGGCTACACCTTC. The chain has TRBV9 and TRBJ1-2; tentative D call: TRBD1 (6 bases). Germline CDR1 SGDLS, CDR2 YYNGEE. The ends were cut back, 4 bases at V and 6 bases at J, with 16 bases in the middle. The CDR3 spans 14 residues. The whole variable domain, filled in from reference TRBV9 and TRBJ1-2, reads DSGVTQTPKHLITATGQRVTLRCSPRSGDLSVYWYQQSLDQGLQFLIQYYNGEERAKGNILERFSAQQFPDLHSELNLSSLELGDSALYFCASSLRGGADGYTFGSGTRLTVV.

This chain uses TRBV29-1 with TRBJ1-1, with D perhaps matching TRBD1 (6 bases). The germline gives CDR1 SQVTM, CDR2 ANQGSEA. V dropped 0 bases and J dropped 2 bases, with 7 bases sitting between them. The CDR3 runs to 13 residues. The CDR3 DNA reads TGCAGCGTTGAAGAGGGGGCAAACACTGAAGCTTTCTTT. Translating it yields CSVEEGANTEAFF.

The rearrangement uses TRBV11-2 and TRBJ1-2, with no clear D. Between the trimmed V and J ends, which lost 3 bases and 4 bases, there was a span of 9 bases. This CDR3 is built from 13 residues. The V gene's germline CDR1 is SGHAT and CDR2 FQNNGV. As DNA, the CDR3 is TGTGCCAGCAGCTTTGCCGGGATCTATGGCTACACCTTC. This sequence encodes CASSFAGIYGYTF.

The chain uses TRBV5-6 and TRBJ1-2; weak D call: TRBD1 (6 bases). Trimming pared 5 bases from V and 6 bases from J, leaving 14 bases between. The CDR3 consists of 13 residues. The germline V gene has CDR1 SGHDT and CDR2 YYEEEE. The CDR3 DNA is TGTGCCAGCAGACAACAGGGTTCGGATGGCTACACCTTC. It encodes CASRQQGSDGYTF.

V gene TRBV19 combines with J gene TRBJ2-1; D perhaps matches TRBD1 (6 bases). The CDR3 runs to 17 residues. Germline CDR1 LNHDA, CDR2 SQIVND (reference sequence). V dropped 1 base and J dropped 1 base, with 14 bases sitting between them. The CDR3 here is CASSIARTVHSYNEQFF. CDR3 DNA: TGTGCCAGTAGTATAGCTAGGACAGTCCATTCCTACAATGAGCAGTTCTTC.

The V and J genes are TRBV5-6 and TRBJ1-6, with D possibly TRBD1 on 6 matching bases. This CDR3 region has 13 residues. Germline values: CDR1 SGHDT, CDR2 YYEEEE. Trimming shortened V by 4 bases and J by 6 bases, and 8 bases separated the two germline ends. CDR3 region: CASSLDSNSPLHF. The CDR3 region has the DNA TGTGCCAGCAGCCTGGACAGTAATTCACCCCTCCACTTT.

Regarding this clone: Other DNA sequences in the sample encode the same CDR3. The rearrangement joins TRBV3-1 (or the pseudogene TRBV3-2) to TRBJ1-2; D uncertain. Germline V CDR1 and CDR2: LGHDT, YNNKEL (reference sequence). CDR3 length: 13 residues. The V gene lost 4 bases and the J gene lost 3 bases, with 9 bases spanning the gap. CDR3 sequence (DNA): TGTGCCAGCAGCCCCTCGGGGTACTATGGCTACACCTTC. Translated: CASSPSGYYGYTF.

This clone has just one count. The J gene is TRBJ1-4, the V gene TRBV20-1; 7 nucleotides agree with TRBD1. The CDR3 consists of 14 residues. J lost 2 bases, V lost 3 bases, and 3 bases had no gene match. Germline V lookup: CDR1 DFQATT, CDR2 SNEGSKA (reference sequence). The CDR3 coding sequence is TGCAGTGCTAGTCTACAGGGGACTAATGAAAAACTGTTTTTT. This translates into CSASLQGTNEKLFF.

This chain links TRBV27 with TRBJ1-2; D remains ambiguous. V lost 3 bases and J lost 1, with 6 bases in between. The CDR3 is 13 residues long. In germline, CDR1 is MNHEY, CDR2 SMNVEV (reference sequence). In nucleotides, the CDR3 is TGTGCCAGCAGTTTGCGTAGTAACTATGGCTACACCTTC. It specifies CASSLRSNYGYTF.

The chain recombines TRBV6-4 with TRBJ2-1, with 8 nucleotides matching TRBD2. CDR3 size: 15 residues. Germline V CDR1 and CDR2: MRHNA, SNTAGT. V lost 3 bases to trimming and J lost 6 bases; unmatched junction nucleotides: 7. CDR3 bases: TGTGCCAGCAGTGAAGGTAGCGGGGCTTTCAATGAGCAGTTCTTC. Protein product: CASSEGSGAFNEQFF.

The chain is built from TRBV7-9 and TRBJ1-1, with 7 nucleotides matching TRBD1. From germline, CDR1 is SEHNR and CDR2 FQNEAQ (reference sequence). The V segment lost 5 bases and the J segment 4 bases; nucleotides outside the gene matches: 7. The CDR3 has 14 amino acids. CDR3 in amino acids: CASSRQGLATEAFF. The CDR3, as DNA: TGTGCCAGCAGCCGACAGGGCCTAGCCACTGAAGCTTTCTTT. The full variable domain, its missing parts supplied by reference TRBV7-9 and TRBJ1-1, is DTGVSQNPRHKITKRGQNVTFRCDPISEHNRLYWYRQTLGQGPEFLTYFQNEAQLEKSRLLSDRFSAERPKGSFSTLEIQRTEQGDSAMYLCASSRQGLATEAFFGQGTRLTVV.

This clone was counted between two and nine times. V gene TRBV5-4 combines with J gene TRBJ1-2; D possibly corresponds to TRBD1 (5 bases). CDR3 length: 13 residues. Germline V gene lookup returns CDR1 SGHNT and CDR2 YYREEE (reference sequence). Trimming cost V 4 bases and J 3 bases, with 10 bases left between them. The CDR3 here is CASSRRGDYGYTF. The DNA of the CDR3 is TGTGCCAGCAGCCGGCGGGGGGACTATGGCTACACCTTC.

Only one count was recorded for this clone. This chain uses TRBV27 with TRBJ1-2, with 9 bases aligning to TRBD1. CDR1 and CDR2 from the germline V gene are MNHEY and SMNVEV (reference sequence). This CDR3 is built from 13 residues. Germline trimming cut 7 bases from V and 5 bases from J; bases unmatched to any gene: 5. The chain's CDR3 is CASKTGGRYGYTF. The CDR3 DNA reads TGTGCCAGCAAGACAGGGGGTCGATATGGCTACACCTTC.

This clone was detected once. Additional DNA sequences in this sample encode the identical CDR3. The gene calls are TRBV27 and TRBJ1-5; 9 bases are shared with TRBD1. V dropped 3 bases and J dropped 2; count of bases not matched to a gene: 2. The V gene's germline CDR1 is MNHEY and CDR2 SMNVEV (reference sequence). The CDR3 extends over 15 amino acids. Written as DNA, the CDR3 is TGTGCCAGCAGTTTGGACAGGGGTGGCAATCAGCCCCAGCATTTT. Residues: CASSLDRGGNQPQHF.

The CDR3 coding sequence is TGTGCCAGCAGCGCAGGGGGCGCAAGGGATGGCTACACCTTC. Translated: CASSAGGARDGYTF. V usage is TRBV9 and J usage is TRBJ1-2; TRBD1 aligns across 8 bases. The germline gives CDR1 SGDLS, CDR2 YYNGEE. With 3 bases clipped from V and 6 bases from J, the junction kept 7 bases outside the gene matches. This CDR3 has 14 amino acids. Using reference TRBV9 and TRBJ1-2 for the parts outside the CDR3, the full variable domain is DSGVTQTPKHLITATGQRVTLRCSPRSGDLSVYWYQQSLDQGLQFLIQYYNGEERAKGNILERFSAQQFPDLHSELNLSSLELGDSALYFCASSAGGARDGYTFGSGTRLTVV.

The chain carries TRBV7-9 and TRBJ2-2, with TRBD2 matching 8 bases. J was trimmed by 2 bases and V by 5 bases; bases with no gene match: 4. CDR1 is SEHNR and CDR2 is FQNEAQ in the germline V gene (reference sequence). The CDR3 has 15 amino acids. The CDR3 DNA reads TGTGCCAGCAGCCGAGGACTAGCTAACACCGGGGAGCTGTTTTTT. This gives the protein CASSRGLANTGELFF. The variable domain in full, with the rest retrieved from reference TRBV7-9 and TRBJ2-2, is DTGVSQNPRHKITKRGQNVTFRCDPISEHNRLYWYRQTLGQGPEFLTYFQNEAQLEKSRLLSDRFSAERPKGSFSTLEIQRTEQGDSAMYLCASSRGLANTGELFFGEGSRLTVL.

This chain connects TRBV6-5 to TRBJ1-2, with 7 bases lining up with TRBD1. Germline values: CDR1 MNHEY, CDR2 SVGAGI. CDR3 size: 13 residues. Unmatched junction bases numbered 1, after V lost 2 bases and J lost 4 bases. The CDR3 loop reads CASSYEGAYGYTF. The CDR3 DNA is TGTGCCAGCAGTTACGAGGGGGCCTATGGCTACACCTTC.